This T cell receptor beta chain was observed in a study of cytomegalovirus exposure and HLA in healthy donors. Per the germline V gene, CDR1 is LGHNA and CDR2 is YSLEER. Trimming removed 4 bases from V and 2 bases from J; junction bases left unmatched: 6. The CDR3 is 15 amino acids. Study-wide results and limits: The number of N-insertions in an Asian-associated ancestry cluster was reportedly below the 666-donor mean in a later analysis. Available immune exposure information covered CMV serostatus only. An analysis that came later showed most CMV-associated TCR beta chains appearing HLA-restricted.

The PCR ran on 60 Vbeta and 13 Jbeta primers. Data came from immunoSEQ multiplex PCR; TCRdb stores just in-frame clones and leaves some out. There are about 160,000 clones in the sample; about four fifths occur only once, and about 13% lies in the top ten. Details on this clone: As yet, its antigen is unknown.

This chain joins TRBV4-3 and TRBJ2-3; the match to TRBD1 covers 7 bases. The sequenced sample was PBMCs. The TCR originated in a woman aged 50 to 60 in good health and CMV-seronegative. The CDR3 loop reads CASSLAGQATDTQYF. For the CDR3, the DNA is TGCGCCAGCAGCCTTGCAGGACAGGCCACAGATACGCAGTATTTT.